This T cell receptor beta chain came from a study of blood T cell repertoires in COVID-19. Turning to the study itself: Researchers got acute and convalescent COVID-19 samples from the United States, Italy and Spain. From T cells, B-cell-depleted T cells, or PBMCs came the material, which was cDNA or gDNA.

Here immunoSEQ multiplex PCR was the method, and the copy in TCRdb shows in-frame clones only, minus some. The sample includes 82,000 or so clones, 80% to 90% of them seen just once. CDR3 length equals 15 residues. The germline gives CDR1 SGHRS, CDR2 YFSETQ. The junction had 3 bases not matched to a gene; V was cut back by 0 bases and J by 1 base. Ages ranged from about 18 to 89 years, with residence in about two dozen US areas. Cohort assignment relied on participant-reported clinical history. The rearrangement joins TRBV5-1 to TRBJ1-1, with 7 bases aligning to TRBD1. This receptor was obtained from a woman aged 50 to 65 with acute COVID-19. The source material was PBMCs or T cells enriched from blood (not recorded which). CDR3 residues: CASSLGGQSNTEAFF. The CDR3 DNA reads TGCGCCAGCAGCTTGGGGGGACAGTCGAACACTGAAGCTTTCTTT.